This TCR beta chain originates from a study of CD8+ T cells in alopecia areata. Study outcomes and limitations: Among the cells sequenced in scalp samples are also the resident alphabeta T cells of normal skin. Lesional scalp, especially alopecia totalis/universalis, showed higher clonality than normal scalp.

On this clone: Its target is not known.

The investigators collected lesional scalp punch biopsies and peripheral blood from alopecia areata patients. From PBMCs, CD4+ and CD8+ T cells were sorted. RNA was isolated and reverse transcribed to cDNA, the sequencing template. The table came from immunoSEQ multiplex PCR; TCRdb's copy has only in-frame clones and leaves some out. The sample holds 65,000 to 100,000 clones, 51% seen once. Germline V gives CDR1 GTSNPN, CDR2 SVGIG (reference sequence). The length of the CDR3 is 13 residues. V was cut by 3 bases and J by 0 bases, with 8 bases left in between. The sequenced sample consisted of NKG2D-high CD8+ T cells sorted from blood. The chain is built from TRBV30 and TRBJ1-1; unclear D gene. The clonotype was recovered from a human donor with alopecia areata. The CDR3 DNA follows: TGTGCCTGGAGACACGAGATGAACACTGAAGCTTTCTTT. It codes for CAWRHEMNTEAFF.